Each of the 24 T cell receptor beta chains below was sequenced from the same sample in a study of blood T cell repertoires in COVID-19. Profiled with immunoSEQ multiplex PCR; TCRdb holds only in-frame clones, not every one. The profile shows around 140,000 clones, about 80% of them singletons. Sequenced material: peripheral blood. The source is a human donor in a cohort sampled during active COVID-19.

This clone was picked up a small number of times. This sequence joins TRBV2 and TRBJ1-1, with D maybe TRBD1 (5 bases). CDR3 length: 15 amino acids. The V end lost 5 bases, the J end lost 0 bases, and 13 bases lay between the germline ends. Germline V gene sequence: CDR1 SNHLY, CDR2 FYNNEI. CDR3 residues: CASSPQGVVNTEAFF. The CDR3 coding sequence is TGTGCCAGCAGTCCCCAGGGTGTTGTGAACACTGAAGCTTTCTTT.

The V gene is TRBV2, the J gene TRBJ1-5; D remains unclear. Trimming stripped 6 bases from V and 10 bases from J, with 13 bases between. The germline V gene has CDR1 SNHLY and CDR2 FYNNEI. The CDR3 has 12 amino acids. For the CDR3, the DNA is TGTGCCAGCAGGGCGGGTGCGGGTCCCCAGCATTTT. This codes for CASRAGAGPQHF.

This sequence joins TRBV5-1 and TRBJ2-1; 15 bases are shared with TRBD2. The CDR3 spans 16 residues. Germline CDR1 is SGHRS and CDR2 is YFSETQ. V lost 4 bases to trimming and J lost 8 bases; unmatched junction nucleotides: 7. This CDR3 reads CASSDGLAGGPDEQFF. CDR3 bases: TGCGCCAGCAGCGACGGACTAGCGGGAGGGCCAGATGAGCAGTTCTTC. The variable domain in full, with the rest retrieved from reference TRBV5-1 and TRBJ2-1, is KAGVTQTPRYLIKTRGQQVTLSCSPISGHRSVSWYQQTPGQGLQFLFEYFSETQRNKGNFPGRFSGRQFSNSRSEMNVSTLELGDSALYLCASSDGLAGGPDEQFFGPGTRLTVL.

The V call is TRBV6-5, the J call TRBJ2-3, with D unclear. Germline CDR1 and CDR2: MNHEY and SVGAGI. The CDR3 runs 14 residues. V was trimmed by 7 bases and J by 2 bases, leaving 13 bases between them. The CDR3 sequence: CASKPLPYTDTQYF. CDR3 nucleotides: TGTGCCAGCAAGCCCCTACCTTACACAGATACGCAGTATTTT.

J is TRBJ2-1 and V is TRBV9, with 7 bases fitting TRBD2. There are 15 residues in the CDR3. The V and J ends lost 4 bases and 6 bases, in that order; junction bases with no gene match: 10. Germline-derived CDR1 and CDR2 are SGDLS and YYNGEE. The CDR3 DNA sequence: TGTGCCAGCAGCCCCTCAGCGGGAATCTCCAATGAGCAGTTCTTC. As protein: CASSPSAGISNEQFF.

The chain employs TRBV11-2 and TRBJ2-5; 11 nucleotides agree with TRBD2. The CDR3 is 15 residues long. J was trimmed by 4 bases and V by 4 bases; bases with no gene match: 5. CDR1 SGHAT and CDR2 FQNNGV come from the germline V gene. CDR3 in amino acids: CASSSPLAGAETQYF. CDR3 DNA sequence: TGTGCCAGCAGCTCCCCACTAGCGGGGGCAGAGACCCAGTACTTC. The whole variable domain, filled in from reference TRBV11-2 and TRBJ2-5, reads EAGVAQSPRYKIIEKRQSVAFWCNPISGHATLYWYQQILGQGPKLLIQFQNNGVVDDSQLPKDRFSAERLKGVDSTLKIQPAKLEDSAVYLCASSSPLAGAETQYFGPGTRLLVL.

The chain links TRBV28 to TRBJ2-5; perhaps TRBD1 as D (5 bases). This CDR3 has 13 amino acids. The germline V gene has CDR1 MDHEN and CDR2 SYDVKM. V gave up 5 bases and J gave up 5 bases, with 12 bases separating them. The CDR3 DNA sequence: TGTGCCAGCAGTCAACAGGTCCCGGAGACCCAGTACTTC. Translation gives CASSQQVPETQYF.

The V gene is TRBV3-1 (or the pseudogene TRBV3-2), the J gene TRBJ2-3, with D unclear. The CDR3 sequence is 14 residues long. Trimming left V 7 bases short and J 2 bases short, with 13 bases between. Per the germline V gene, CDR1 is LGHDT and CDR2 is YNNKEL (reference sequence). The CDR3 loop is CASTPVLSTDTQYF. The DNA for the CDR3 is TGTGCCAGCACCCCCGTCTTATCCACAGATACGCAGTATTTT.

The chain is built from TRBV9 and TRBJ1-6, with no clear D. The V gene's germline CDR1 is SGDLS and CDR2 YYNGEE. The CDR3 consists of 14 residues. V lost 1 base to trimming and J lost 5 bases, with 7 bases between them. For the CDR3, the DNA is TGTGCCAGCAGCGTATCGGGGAATAATTCACCCCTCCACTTT. It encodes CASSVSGNNSPLHF.

The chain's CDR3 is CASSPFSLVFSEQFF. The CDR3, as DNA: TGTGCCAGCAGTCCATTTAGCCTAGTTTTTAGCGAGCAGTTCTTC. This chain connects TRBV27 to TRBJ2-1; D is undetermined. The V end was cut by 5 bases, the J end by 10 bases, with 21 bases between. Germline V gene lookup returns CDR1 MNHEY and CDR2 SMNVEV (reference sequence). The CDR3 is made up of 15 amino acids.

V gene TRBV6-6 combines with J gene TRBJ2-7, with D tentatively TRBD2 (5 bases). The V and J ends lost 5 bases and 0 bases respectively, with 8 bases between them. The CDR3 length is 13 residues. CDR1 is MNHNY and CDR2 is SVGAGI in the germline V gene (reference sequence). DNA for the CDR3: TGTGCCAGCAGTACGGGGTTCTCCTACGAGCAGTACTTC. As protein: CASSTGFSYEQYF.

CDR3 sequence (DNA): TGTGCCAGCAGCTCGCAGAACAGGGGGTTGCGGGAGCAGTACTTC. As protein: CASSSQNRGLREQYF. This chain links TRBV7-9 with TRBJ2-7, with 8 nucleotides matching TRBD1. J gave up 7 bases and V 4 bases, and 12 bases lay outside the gene matches. There are 15 residues in the CDR3. Germline CDR1 is SEHNR and CDR2 is FQNEAQ (reference sequence).

This clone has only a few counts. In DNA form, the CDR3 reads TGTGCCAGCAGGATACAGGGAGAAGCTTTCTTT. Amino acids: CASRIQGEAFF. V and J are TRBV6-5 and TRBJ1-1; possibly TRBD1 for D (6 bases). Trimming pared 6 bases from V and 8 bases from J, leaving 10 bases between. CDR1 is MNHEY, CDR2 SVGAGI, per germline. The CDR3 is made up of 11 amino acids.

The sample holds one count of this clone. J is TRBJ2-3 and V is TRBV3-1 (or the pseudogene TRBV3-2), with D uncertain. The V gene lost 2 bases and the J gene lost 5 bases, with 5 bases spanning the gap. Germline-derived CDR1 and CDR2 are LGHDT and YNNKEL (reference sequence). The CDR3 totals 12 residues. CDR3: CASSQLRDTQYF. The DNA for the CDR3 is TGTGCCAGCAGCCAACTAAGAGATACGCAGTATTTT.

The V and J genes are TRBV15 and TRBJ2-1; D uncertain. V gave up 3 bases and J gave up 10 bases, with 13 bases separating them. CDR1 and CDR2 from the germline V gene are LNHNV and YYDKDF (reference sequence). The CDR3 consists of 13 residues. The CDR3 DNA reads as TGTGCCACCAGCAGGAGCTACCAAACGGAGCAGTTCTTC. It translates to CATSRSYQTEQFF.

The chain combines TRBV11-2 with TRBJ2-1, with 8 bases identical to TRBD2. After removal of 3 bases from V and 2 bases from J, the junction contained 3 bases not matched to a gene. Germline V lookup: CDR1 SGHAT, CDR2 FQNNGV. This CDR3 is 15 amino acids long. The CDR3 reads CASSLSGGAYNEQFF. The CDR3 DNA reads as TGTGCCAGCAGCTTGTCCGGGGGGGCCTACAATGAGCAGTTCTTC.

The chain recombines TRBV7-8 with TRBJ2-6; D gene ambiguous. The CDR3 length is 14 residues. V lost 0 bases to trimming and J lost 2 bases, with 2 bases between them. CDR1 is SGHVS, CDR2 FQNEAQ, per germline. The CDR3 bases are TGTGCCAGCAGCTTAGCCGCTGGGGCCAACGTCCTGACTTTC. This encodes CASSLAAGANVLTF.

CDR3 in DNA: TGTGCCAGCACCCTGGGCGGGGGTGGAAATCAGCCCCAGCATTTT. This translates into CASTLGGGGNQPQHF. The chain recombines TRBV28 with TRBJ1-5; TRBD1 might be the D (5 bases). Germline values: CDR1 MDHEN, CDR2 SYDVKM. CDR3 length: 15 residues. The germline V and J ends were trimmed by 7 bases and 4 bases, with 17 bases remaining between them.

The chain uses TRBV5-1 and TRBJ1-2, with D perhaps matching TRBD1 (6 bases). The CDR3 runs to 14 residues. V was clipped by 6 bases and J by 4 bases, with 16 bases between them. Germline V lookup: CDR1 SGHRS, CDR2 YFSETQ. The CDR3 sequence: CASKVGGPSYGYTF. CDR3 DNA sequence: TGCGCCAGCAAGGTCGGGGGGCCAAGCTATGGCTACACCTTC.

This clone appeared a single time. The chain links TRBV2 to TRBJ2-1; 9 bases map to TRBD2. The CDR3 totals 13 residues. V was pared by 7 bases and J by 6 bases, with 4 bases of the junction left unmatched. Germline V CDR1 and CDR2: SNHLY, FYNNEI. The CDR3 DNA follows: TGTGCCAGCAAGCGGGAGGCTGTCAATGAGCAGTTCTTC. Amino acid sequence: CASKREAVNEQFF.

The chain links TRBV7-6 to TRBJ1-2, with 10 bases matching TRBD1. The CDR3 contains 17 residues. Trimming removed 4 bases from V and 4 bases from J; junction bases left unmatched: 12. Germline V gives CDR1 SGHVS, CDR2 FNYEAQ. The CDR3 region is CASSSRDRGLNFYGYTF. CDR3 DNA sequence: TGTGCCAGCAGCTCCCGGGACAGGGGACTTAACTTCTATGGCTACACCTTC.

This chain links TRBV5-6 with TRBJ1-6; 9 bases align to TRBD1. The germline CDR1 and CDR2 sequences are SGHDT and YYEEEE. V trimming: 4 bases; J trimming: 7 bases; junction bases outside the gene matches: 9. The CDR3 is made up of 16 amino acids. The chain's CDR3 is CASSTLGTGNNSPLHF. The CDR3 DNA follows: TGTGCCAGCAGCACCCTAGGGACAGGGAACAATTCACCCCTCCACTTT.

The rearrangement uses TRBV19 and TRBJ1-2; possibly TRBD1 for D (5 bases). The CDR3 totals 14 residues. Per germline, CDR1 LNHDA and CDR2 SQIVND (reference sequence). Trimming removed 4 bases from V and 0 bases from J, with 9 bases in between. DNA of the CDR3: TGTGCCAGTAGTAGACAGAGTTCTAACTATGGCTACACCTTC. It translates to CASSRQSSNYGYTF.

This chain links TRBV3-1 (or the pseudogene TRBV3-2) with TRBJ2-1; 11 nucleotides align to TRBD2. The J segment lost 10 bases and the V segment lost 0 bases, leaving 2 bases of the junction unmatched. This CDR3 has 14 residues. The germline CDR1 and CDR2 sequences are LGHDT and YNNKEL (reference sequence). The CDR3, as DNA: TGTGCCAGCAGCCAAGATCCTAGCGGGAGGGAGCAGTTCTTC. Translation gives CASSQDPSGREQFF.